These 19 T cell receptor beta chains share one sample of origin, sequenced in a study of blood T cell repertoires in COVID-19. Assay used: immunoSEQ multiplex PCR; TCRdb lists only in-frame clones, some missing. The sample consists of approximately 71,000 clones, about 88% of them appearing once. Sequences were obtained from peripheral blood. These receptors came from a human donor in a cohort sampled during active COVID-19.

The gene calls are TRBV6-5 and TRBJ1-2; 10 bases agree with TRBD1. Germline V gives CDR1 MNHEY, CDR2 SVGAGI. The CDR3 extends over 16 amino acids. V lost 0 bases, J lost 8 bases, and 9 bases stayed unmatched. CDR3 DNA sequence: TGTGCCAGCAGTTACTCGAGAGACAGGGGGCGAAAGGGCTACACCTTC. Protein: CASSYSRDRGRKGYTF.

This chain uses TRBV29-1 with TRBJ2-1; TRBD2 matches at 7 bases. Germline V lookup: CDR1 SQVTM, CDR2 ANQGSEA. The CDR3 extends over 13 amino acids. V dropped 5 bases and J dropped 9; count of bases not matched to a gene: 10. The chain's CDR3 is CSVILGTTGEQFF. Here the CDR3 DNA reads TGCAGCGTTATTTTAGGGACTACTGGTGAGCAGTTCTTC.

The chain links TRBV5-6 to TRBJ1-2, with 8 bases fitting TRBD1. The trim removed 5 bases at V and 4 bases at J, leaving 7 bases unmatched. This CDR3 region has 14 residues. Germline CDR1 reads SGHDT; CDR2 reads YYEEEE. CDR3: CASSDSDRAYGYTF. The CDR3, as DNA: TGTGCCAGCAGTGATTCGGACAGGGCCTATGGCTACACCTTC.

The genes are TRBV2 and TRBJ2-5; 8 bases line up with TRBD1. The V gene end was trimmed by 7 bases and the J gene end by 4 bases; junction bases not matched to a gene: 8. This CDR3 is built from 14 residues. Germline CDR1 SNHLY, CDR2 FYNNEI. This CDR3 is CASNRGWSGETQYF. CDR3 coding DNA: TGTGCCAGCAACAGGGGGTGGTCGGGAGAGACCCAGTACTTC.

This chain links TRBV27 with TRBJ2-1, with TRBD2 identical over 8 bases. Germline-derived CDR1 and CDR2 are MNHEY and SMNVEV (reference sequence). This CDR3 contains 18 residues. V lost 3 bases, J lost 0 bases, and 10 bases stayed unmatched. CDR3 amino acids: CASSFPRLAKSSYNEQFF. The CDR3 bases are TGTGCCAGCAGTTTCCCAAGACTAGCGAAGAGCTCCTACAATGAGCAGTTCTTC.

The CDR3 is CASSESWAQETQYF. DNA for the CDR3: TGTGCCAGCAGTGAATCTTGGGCCCAAGAGACCCAGTACTTC. The V call is TRBV6-1, the J call TRBJ2-5; D is uncertain. With 2 bases removed from V and 1 base from J, the gap between germline ends came to 8 bases. Germline CDR1 and CDR2: MNHNS and SASEGT. The CDR3 consists of 14 residues.

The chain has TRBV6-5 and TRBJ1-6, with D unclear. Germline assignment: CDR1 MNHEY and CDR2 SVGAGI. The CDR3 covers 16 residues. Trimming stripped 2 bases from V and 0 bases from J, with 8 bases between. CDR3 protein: CASSYAGSSYNSPLHF. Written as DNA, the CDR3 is TGTGCCAGCAGTTACGCGGGGAGCTCCTATAATTCACCCCTCCACTTT.

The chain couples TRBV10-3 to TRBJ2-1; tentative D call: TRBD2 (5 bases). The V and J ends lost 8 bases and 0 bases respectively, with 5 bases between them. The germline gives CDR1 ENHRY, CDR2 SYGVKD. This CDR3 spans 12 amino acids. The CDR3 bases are TGTGCCATCCGGGACTCCTACAATGAGCAGTTCTTC. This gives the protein CAIRDSYNEQFF.

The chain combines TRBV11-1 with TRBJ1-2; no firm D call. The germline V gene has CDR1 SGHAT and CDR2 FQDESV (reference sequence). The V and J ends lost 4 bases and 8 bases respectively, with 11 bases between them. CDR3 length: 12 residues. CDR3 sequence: CASSSPLEGYTF. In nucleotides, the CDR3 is TGTGCCAGCAGCTCCCCCCTCGAGGGCTACACCTTC.

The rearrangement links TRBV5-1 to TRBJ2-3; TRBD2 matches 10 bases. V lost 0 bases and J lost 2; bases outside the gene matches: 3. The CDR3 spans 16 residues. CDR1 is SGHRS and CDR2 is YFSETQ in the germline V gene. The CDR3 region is CASSLGLAGVTDTQYF. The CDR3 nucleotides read TGCGCCAGCAGCTTGGGGCTAGCGGGAGTCACAGATACGCAGTATTTT.

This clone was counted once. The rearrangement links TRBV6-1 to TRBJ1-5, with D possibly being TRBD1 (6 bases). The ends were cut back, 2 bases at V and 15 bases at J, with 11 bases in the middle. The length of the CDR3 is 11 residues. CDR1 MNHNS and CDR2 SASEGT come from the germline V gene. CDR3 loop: CASSEMGAGHF. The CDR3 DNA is TGTGCCAGCAGTGAAATGGGGGCCGGGCATTTT.

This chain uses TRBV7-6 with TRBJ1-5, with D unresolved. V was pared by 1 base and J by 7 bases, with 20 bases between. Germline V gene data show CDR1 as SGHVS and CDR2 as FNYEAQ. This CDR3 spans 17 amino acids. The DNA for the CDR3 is TGTGCCAGCAGCTTAGGAGCGTCAGGAGGAGTAGGACAGCCCCAGCATTTT. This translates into CASSLGASGGVGQPQHF.

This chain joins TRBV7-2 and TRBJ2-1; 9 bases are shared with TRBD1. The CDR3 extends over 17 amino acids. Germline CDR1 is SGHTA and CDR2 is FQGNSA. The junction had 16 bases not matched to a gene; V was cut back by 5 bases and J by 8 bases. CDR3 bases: TGTGCCAGCAGCCAAAACGTGGGGACAGGGATTCCAGATGAGCAGTTCTTC. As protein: CASSQNVGTGIPDEQFF.

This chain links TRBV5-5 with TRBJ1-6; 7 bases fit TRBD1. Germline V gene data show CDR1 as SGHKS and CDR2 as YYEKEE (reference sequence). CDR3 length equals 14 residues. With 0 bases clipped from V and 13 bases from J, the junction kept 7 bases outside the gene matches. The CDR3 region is CASSLEAGGRPLHF. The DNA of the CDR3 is TGTGCCAGCAGCTTGGAGGCAGGGGGGAGGCCCCTCCACTTT.

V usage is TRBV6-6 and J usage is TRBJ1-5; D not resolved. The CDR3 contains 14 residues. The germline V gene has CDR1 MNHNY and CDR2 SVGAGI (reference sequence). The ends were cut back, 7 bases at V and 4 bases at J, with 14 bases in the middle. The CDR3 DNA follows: TGTGCCAGCAATGGGCCGGGGTCTAATCAGCCCCAGCATTTT. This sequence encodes CASNGPGSNQPQHF.

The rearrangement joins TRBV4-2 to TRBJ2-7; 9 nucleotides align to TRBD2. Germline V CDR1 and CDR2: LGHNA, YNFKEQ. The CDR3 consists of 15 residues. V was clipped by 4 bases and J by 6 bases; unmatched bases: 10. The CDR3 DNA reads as TGTGCCAGCAGCCTCCTCCTAGCGGGATCGCCCGAGCAGTACTTC. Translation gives CASSLLLAGSPEQYF.

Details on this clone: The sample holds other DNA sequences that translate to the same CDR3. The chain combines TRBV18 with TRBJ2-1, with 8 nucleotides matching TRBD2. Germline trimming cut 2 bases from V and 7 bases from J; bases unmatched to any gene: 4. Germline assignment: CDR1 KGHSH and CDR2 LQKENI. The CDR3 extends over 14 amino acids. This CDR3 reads CASSPLAGINEQFF. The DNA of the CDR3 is TGTGCCAGCTCACCATTAGCGGGAATAAATGAGCAGTTCTTC.

The CDR3 bases are TGTGCCAGCAGTCCGTCTCCAGGGGGAGCTGGGGCCAACGTCCTGACTTTC. The encoded protein is CASSPSPGGAGANVLTF. This chain joins TRBV6-6 and TRBJ2-6, with 7 positions matching TRBD1. There are 17 residues in the CDR3. V was clipped by 5 bases and J by 2 bases; unmatched bases: 9. Germline V gene lookup returns CDR1 MNHNY and CDR2 SVGAGI (reference sequence).

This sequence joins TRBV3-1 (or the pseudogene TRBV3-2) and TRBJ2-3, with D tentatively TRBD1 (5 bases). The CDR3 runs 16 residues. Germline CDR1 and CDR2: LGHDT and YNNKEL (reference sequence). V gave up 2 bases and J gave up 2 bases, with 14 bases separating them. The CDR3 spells CASSQRQSPLTDTQYF. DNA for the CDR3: TGTGCCAGCAGCCAAAGACAGTCGCCTCTCACAGATACGCAGTATTTT.